The text below deals with one TCR beta chain. The repertoire was sequenced with immunoSEQ multiplex PCR; TCRdb's copy has only in-frame clones and lacks some. The sample carries approximately 61,000 clones, roughly 80% recorded once. The V gene end was trimmed by 10 bases and the J gene end by 7 bases; junction bases not matched to a gene: 7. The CDR3 consists of 13 residues. In germline, CDR1 is MNHNY, CDR2 SVGAGI (reference sequence). The entry originates in a study of blood T cell repertoires in COVID-19. Whole-study context: PBMCs, B-cell-depleted T cells, or T cells provided the cDNA or gDNA that made up the material.

The specimen sequenced was peripheral blood. The sequence was obtained from a woman between 65 and 79 years old with acute or convalescent COVID-19. The chain is built from TRBV6-6 and TRBJ2-1; 10 bases are a match to TRBD1. The CDR3, as DNA: TGTGCCACCGCGGGACAGGGGAGGAATGAGCAGTTCTTC. Translation: CATAGQGRNEQFF.